This TCR beta chain comes out of a study of shared clonotypes between healthy human individuals. Study summary: The plates for each donor numbered three CD4 naive, three CD4 memory, two CD8 naive and one CD8 memory.

Sequencing was performed with immunoSEQ multiplex PCR; in TCRdb, only in-frame clones are kept and a portion is missing. The data show fewer than 200,000 clones, with about 68% seen just once and 10% held by the top ten. Looked up from germline, CDR1 is MDHEN and CDR2 is SYDVKM. The CDR3 consists of 16 residues. The V and J ends lost 7 bases and 8 bases respectively, with 23 bases between them. This chain joins TRBV28 and TRBJ1-4; D may be TRBD1 (6 bases). The origin of this receptor is a man aged 25 to 40 in good health. The sample was memory CD4+ T cells sorted from blood. The subset here: CD45RA-negative fraction. The CDR3 reads CASTYLGTTPQEKLFF. The CDR3 DNA follows: TGTGCCAGCACTTACCTGGGGACAACCCCCCAAGAAAAACTGTTTTTT.